By sample fraction, the clone carrying this TCR beta chain is medium-sized. The antigen is undetermined. Alloreactive TCRbeta sequences came from sequencing proliferating CFSE-low cells in the MLR. Pre-transplant recipient cells met graft donor PBMCs, splenocytes, lymph-node cells, or third-party PBMCs. The data stem from a study of T cell clones after liver transplantation. As for the study in general: Three of the eight recipients were HCV-positive; the rest had non-autoimmune, non-viral transplant indications. Until 12-24 months post-transplant, subjects got standard immunosuppression and no induction. Overall study results and limits: Rather than being deleted, graft donor-reactive T cells may have moved into the graft.

The V end lost 4 bases, the J end lost 5 bases, and 6 bases lay between the germline ends. The CDR3 is made up of 10 amino acids. Germline CDR1 SQVTM, CDR2 ANQGSEA. The data were produced by immunoSEQ multiplex PCR, yet TCRdb's version contains in-frame clones alone and is incomplete. This table has 5,000 or so clones, roughly 41% appearing once. V and J are TRBV29-1 and TRBJ2-7, with D hard to call. The sequencing sample was made of CD4+ T cells from cultured PBMCs. This clonotype was sampled from a human patient who received a liver transplant. Some of the T cells might come from the graft donor. CDR3: CSVGTDEQYF. The CDR3 nucleotides are TGCAGCGTTGGCACGGACGAGCAGTACTTC.